This passage covers 20 T cell receptor beta chains from one sample sequenced in a study of CD8 T cells in ankylosing spondylitis. TCRdb used MiXCR to reprocess the 5' RACE reads, holding one entry per CDR3 protein. The sample contains approximately 300,000 distinct CDR3 sequences, roughly 20% of which appear only once. Sequencing input: blood, either unsorted or a sorted T cell fraction (not recorded which). Receptors were obtained from a female donor with ankylosing spondylitis or in good health (not recorded which).

This clonotype has just a few counts. The chain employs TRBV20-1 and TRBJ2-3; D ambiguous. The V and J ends lost 3 bases and 4 bases respectively, with 8 bases between them. The germline gives CDR1 DFQATT, CDR2 SNEGSKA (reference sequence). CDR3 length: 12 amino acids. CDR3 sequence (DNA): TGCAGTGCTAGGGTGACTGCAGATACGCAGTATTTT. Encoded protein: CSARVTADTQYF.

J is TRBJ1-2 and V is TRBV20-1; tentatively, D is TRBD1 (6 bases). The CDR3 extends over 13 amino acids. The germline V gene has CDR1 DFQATT and CDR2 SNEGSKA (reference sequence). V was shortened by 2 bases and J by 5 bases, with 12 bases between the two germline ends. This chain's CDR3 is CSARRAGAYGYTF. As DNA, the CDR3 is TGCAGTGCTAGAAGGGCAGGGGCTTATGGCTACACCTTC.

This clonotype came up a few times. This chain connects TRBV6-5 to TRBJ1-5; D not resolved. The CDR3 covers 14 residues. V was pared by 3 bases and J by 4 bases, with 10 bases between. Germline CDR1 is MNHEY and CDR2 is SVGAGI. The CDR3 DNA is TGTGCCAGCAGTTATAGAGGAGCGAATCAGCCCCAGCATTTT. Its protein product is CASSYRGANQPQHF.

This clonotype came up many times. The chain combines TRBV7-9 with TRBJ2-3; D remains unclear. Between the trimmed V and J ends, which lost 3 bases and 0 bases, there was a span of 10 bases. Germline V gene sequence: CDR1 SEHNR, CDR2 FQNEAQ (reference sequence). The CDR3 consists of 15 residues. CDR3 bases: TGTGCCAGCAGCTTGGACCTACGCAGCACAGATACGCAGTATTTT. Translation: CASSLDLRSTDTQYF. Full variable domain (remainder filled in from reference TRBV7-9 and TRBJ2-3): DTGVSQNPRHKITKRGQNVTFRCDPISEHNRLYWYRQTLGQGPEFLTYFQNEAQLEKSRLLSDRFSAERPKGSFSTLEIQRTEQGDSAMYLCASSLDLRSTDTQYFGPGTRLTVL.

V usage is TRBV5-1 and J usage is TRBJ2-7; tentatively, D is TRBD1 (5 bases). V was clipped by 6 bases and J by 3 bases, with 13 bases between them. This CDR3 comprises 13 residues. Germline assignment: CDR1 SGHRS and CDR2 YFSETQ. The CDR3 DNA reads TGCGCCAGCAACCTCAGGGTGGGCTACGAGCAGTACTTC. Protein: CASNLRVGYEQYF.

CDR3 DNA: TGTGCCAGCAGCTTAGCGTGGGGAGGGCAGCCCCAGCATTTT. Translation: CASSLAWGGQPQHF. The chain has TRBV7-2 and TRBJ1-5; D is undetermined. From germline, CDR1 is SGHTA and CDR2 FQGNSA. V was cut by 0 bases and J by 7 bases, with 10 bases left in between. The CDR3 is 14 amino acids. Full variable domain (rest looked up from reference TRBV7-2 and TRBJ1-5): GAGVSQSPSNKVTEKGKDVELRCDPISGHTALYWYRQSLGQGLEFLIYFQGNSAPDKSGLPSDRFSAERTGGSVSTLTIQRTQQEDSAVYLCASSLAWGGQPQHFGDGTRLSIL.

This clonotype was observed many times. This chain uses TRBV20-1 with TRBJ2-3; D is possibly TRBD2 (6 bases). Germline lookup yields CDR1 DFQATT and CDR2 SNEGSKA (reference sequence). The germline V and J ends were trimmed by 5 bases and 2 bases, with 14 bases remaining between them. The CDR3 contains 14 residues. The DNA of the CDR3 is TGCAGTGCTTTGCCTAGCGTAGTCACAGATACGCAGTATTTT. Translated: CSALPSVVTDTQYF.

V is TRBV28 and J is TRBJ2-7; D gene unclear. V was cut by 2 bases and J by 3 bases, with 11 bases left in between. Germline V gene sequence: CDR1 MDHEN, CDR2 SYDVKM. The CDR3 loop spans 14 amino acids. CDR3 sequence: CASSLGGPNYEQYF. The CDR3 DNA sequence: TGTGCCAGCAGTTTAGGTGGGCCCAACTACGAGCAGTACTTC.

The table lists this clonotype with a few counts. The chain is built from TRBV7-9 and TRBJ2-4; D could derive from TRBD1 or TRBD2 (5 bases each). The CDR3 runs to 15 residues. CDR1 is SEHNR, CDR2 FQNEAQ, per germline (reference sequence). Trimming took off 5 bases at V and 2 bases at J, with 13 bases between the two ends. This CDR3 reads CASSQGDGTKNIQYF. The CDR3 DNA sequence: TGTGCCAGCAGCCAAGGGGACGGGACCAAAAACATTCAGTACTTC.

This chain connects TRBV20-1 to TRBJ2-5; 12 bases fit TRBD2. Per the germline V gene, CDR1 is DFQATT and CDR2 is SNEGSKA (reference sequence). J gave up 7 bases and V 5 bases, and 8 bases lay outside the gene matches. This CDR3 spans 14 amino acids. Here the CDR3 reads CSAPRLAGEGTQYF. DNA of the CDR3: TGCAGTGCTCCCAGACTAGCGGGAGAAGGGACCCAGTACTTC.

This clonotype was observed many times. The chain recombines TRBV20-1 with TRBJ2-7, with 8 positions matching TRBD2. Germline CDR1 is DFQATT and CDR2 is SNEGSKA (reference sequence). The CDR3 loop spans 14 amino acids. With 6 bases clipped from V and 5 bases from J, the junction kept 12 bases outside the gene matches. The CDR3 nucleotides read TGCAGTGCGCGCCCCGGGACTAGAGATCACGAGCAGTACTTC. It translates to CSARPGTRDHEQYF.

In its sample, this clonotype was seen many times. J is TRBJ2-1 and V is TRBV20-1, with 10 bases matching TRBD2. The length of the CDR3 is 16 residues. The J segment lost 7 bases and the V segment lost 2 bases, leaving 11 bases of the junction unmatched. CDR1 is DFQATT and CDR2 is SNEGSKA in the germline V gene (reference sequence). Written as DNA, the CDR3 is TGCAGTGCTAGAAAACCTCTAGCGGGAGAAGGGAATGAGCAGTTCTTC. This sequence encodes CSARKPLAGEGNEQFF.

In this sample, this clonotype is medium-sized. The rearrangement joins TRBV7-2 to TRBJ2-5; D is possibly TRBD2 (5 bases). The germline CDR1 and CDR2 sequences are SGHTA and FQGNSA. Deletions cut 4 bases from V and 5 bases from J, with 14 bases between. This CDR3 is built from 14 residues. In nucleotides, the CDR3 is TGTGCCAGCAGCTCGTTAGCGCCTCGGGAGACCCAGTACTTC. The encoded protein is CASSSLAPRETQYF.

This clonotype was counted a few times. The J gene is TRBJ2-7, the V gene TRBV27, with 7 bases aligning to TRBD1. The V segment lost 5 bases and the J segment 4 bases; nucleotides outside the gene matches: 8. The CDR3 is made up of 14 amino acids. In germline, CDR1 is MNHEY, CDR2 SMNVEV (reference sequence). CDR3 nucleotides: TGTGCCAGCAGTCGACAGGGTGTGAATTACGAGCAGTACTTC. Residues: CASSRQGVNYEQYF.

The chain has TRBV20-1 and TRBJ2-1, with D perhaps TRBD2 (5 bases). CDR3 length: 14 residues. Germline lookup yields CDR1 DFQATT and CDR2 SNEGSKA (reference sequence). Trimming pared 0 bases from V and 6 bases from J, leaving 12 bases between. The CDR3 DNA sequence: TGCAGTGCTAGAGATGCGGCGCGGGCCAATGAGCAGTTCTTC. Translated, it gives CSARDAARANEQFF.

This clonotype was observed a handful of times. The chain couples TRBV2 to TRBJ2-7; weak D call: TRBD1 (5 bases). The V and J ends lost 6 bases and 0 bases respectively, with 15 bases between them. Germline-derived CDR1 and CDR2 are SNHLY and FYNNEI. This CDR3 is 15 amino acids long. CDR3 loop: CASRSRVGGSYEQYF. Written as DNA, the CDR3 is TGTGCCAGCAGATCCAGGGTGGGTGGCTCCTACGAGCAGTACTTC.

V gene TRBV6-4 combines with J gene TRBJ2-3; no reliable D call. The V end lost 5 bases, the J end lost 2 bases, and 8 bases lay between the germline ends. The CDR3 spans 13 residues. CDR1 MRHNA and CDR2 SNTAGT come from the germline V gene. The CDR3, as DNA: TGTGCCAGCAGTTCCGAGCACACAGATACGCAGTATTTT. Protein: CASSSEHTDTQYF.

V gene TRBV20-1 combines with J gene TRBJ2-2; a weak D match, TRBD2 (6 bases). Trimming left V 2 bases short and J 2 bases short, with 12 bases between. The CDR3 contains 15 residues. The germline gives CDR1 DFQATT, CDR2 SNEGSKA (reference sequence). CDR3 region: CSARPGSLNTGELFF. In nucleotides, the CDR3 is TGCAGTGCTAGACCCGGGAGCTTAAACACCGGGGAGCTGTTTTTT.

This chain joins TRBV7-2 and TRBJ2-3, with 11 bases lining up with TRBD2. V shed 1 base and J 2 bases; nucleotides not matched to a gene: 5. This CDR3 has 17 residues. The germline V gene has CDR1 SGHTA and CDR2 FQGNSA. CDR3 sequence reads: CASSLVLAGGFTDTQYF. The CDR3 DNA reads TGTGCCAGCAGCTTAGTGTTAGCGGGAGGGTTCACAGATACGCAGTATTTT.

This clonotype was detected many times. The J gene is TRBJ2-5, the V gene TRBV2; 13 positions agree with TRBD2. The ends lost 11 bases at V and 5 bases at J; junction bases unmatched: 11. Germline V gives CDR1 SNHLY, CDR2 FYNNEI. This CDR3 contains 15 residues. CDR3 sequence: CAVRGTSGVRETQYF. The DNA of the CDR3 is TGTGCCGTCCGCGGGACTAGCGGGGTTCGGGAGACCCAGTACTTC.